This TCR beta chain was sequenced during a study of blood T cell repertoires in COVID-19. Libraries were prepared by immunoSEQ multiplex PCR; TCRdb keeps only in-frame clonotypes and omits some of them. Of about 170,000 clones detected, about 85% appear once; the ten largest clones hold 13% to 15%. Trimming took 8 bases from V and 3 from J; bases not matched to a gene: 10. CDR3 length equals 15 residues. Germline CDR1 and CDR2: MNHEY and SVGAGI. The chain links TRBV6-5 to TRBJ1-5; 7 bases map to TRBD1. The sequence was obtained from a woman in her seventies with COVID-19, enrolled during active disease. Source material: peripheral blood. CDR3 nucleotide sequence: TGTGCCAGCGGAAAGACAGGGAATCCCAATCAGCCCCAGCATTTT. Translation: CASGKTGNPNQPQHF.